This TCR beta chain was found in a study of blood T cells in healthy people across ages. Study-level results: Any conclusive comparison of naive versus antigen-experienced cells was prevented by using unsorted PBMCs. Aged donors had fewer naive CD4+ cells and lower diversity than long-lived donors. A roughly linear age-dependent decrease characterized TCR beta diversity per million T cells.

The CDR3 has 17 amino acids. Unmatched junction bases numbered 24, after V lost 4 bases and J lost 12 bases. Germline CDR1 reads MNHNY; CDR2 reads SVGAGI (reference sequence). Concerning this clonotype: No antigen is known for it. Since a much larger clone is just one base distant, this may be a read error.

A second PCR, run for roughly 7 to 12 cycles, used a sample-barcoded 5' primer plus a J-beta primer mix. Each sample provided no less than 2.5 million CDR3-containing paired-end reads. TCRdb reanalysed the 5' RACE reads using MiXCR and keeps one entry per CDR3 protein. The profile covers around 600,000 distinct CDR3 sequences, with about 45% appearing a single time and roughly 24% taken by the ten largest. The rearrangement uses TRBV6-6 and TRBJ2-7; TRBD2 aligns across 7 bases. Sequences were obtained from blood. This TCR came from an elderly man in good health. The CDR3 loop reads CASSSFGGGVYQETRYF. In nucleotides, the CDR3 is TGTGCCAGCAGTTCCTTTGGCGGGGGAGTCTACCAAGAGACCCGGTACTTC.